This T cell receptor beta chain stems from a study of regulatory T cells in long-lasting Graves disease. This clonotype was recorded at least ten times. Its matching antigen is unknown. Time point denoted: newly diagnosed GD, antithyroid drugs for less than 3 months. PBMCs were the source of the RNA used for TCR sequencing. V was cut by 1 base and J by 4 bases, with 13 bases left in between. Germline loops: CDR1 SNHLY, CDR2 FYNNEI. The CDR3 is 15 residues long. Study conclusions and caveats: The study found persistent patients shared more public clonotypes (2,741) than new patients (about 890).

With iRepertoire HTBI primers and Arm-PCR of CDR3 regions, TCR beta libraries were built. MiXCR, run by TCRdb on the multiplex PCR reads, gives a single entry per CDR3 protein. This sample has around 250,000 distinct CDR3 sequences, with around 17% found just once. Here the sequenced sample was peripheral blood mononuclear cells (PBMCs), taken at new diagnosis, from a patient treated with antithyroid drugs. The receptor was derived from a female donor with Graves disease. The chain couples TRBV2 to TRBJ2-5, with a weak D call TRBD2 (5 bases). Here the CDR3 DNA reads TGTGCCAGCAGTGAAGACGAGGGTAATCCAGAGACCCAGTACTTC. Translating it yields CASSEDEGNPETQYF. Together with reference TRBV2 and TRBJ2-5, the CDR3 gives the full variable domain: EPEVTQTPSHQVTQMGQEVILRCVPISNHLYFYWYRQILGQKVEFLVSFYNNEISEKSEIFDDQFSVERPDGSNFTLKIRSTKLEDSAMYFCASSEDEGNPETQYFGPGTRLLVL.